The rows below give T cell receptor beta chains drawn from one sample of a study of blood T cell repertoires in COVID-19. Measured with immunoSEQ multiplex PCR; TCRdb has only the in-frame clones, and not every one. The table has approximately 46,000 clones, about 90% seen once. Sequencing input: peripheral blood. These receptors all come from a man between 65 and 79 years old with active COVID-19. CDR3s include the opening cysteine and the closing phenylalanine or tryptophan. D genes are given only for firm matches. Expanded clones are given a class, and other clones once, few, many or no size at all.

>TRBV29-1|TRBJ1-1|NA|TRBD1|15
TGCAGCGTTGAAGGGGCAGGGGGCAGGGACACTGAAGCTTTCTTT
CSVEGAGGRDTEAFF
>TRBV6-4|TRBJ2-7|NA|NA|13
TGTGCCAGCAGTGAACCCTCAGGCTACGAGCAGTACTTC
CASSEPSGYEQYF
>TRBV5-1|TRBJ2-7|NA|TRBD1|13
TGCGCCAGCAGTCAGGACAGGGCCTACGAGCAGTACTTC
CASSQDRAYEQYF
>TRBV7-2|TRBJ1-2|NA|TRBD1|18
TGTGCCAGCAGCTTAGATGGGGGTGGGACAGGAGGACCCTATGGCTACACCTTC
CASSLDGGGTGGPYGYTF
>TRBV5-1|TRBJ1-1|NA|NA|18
TGCGCCAGCAGCCGGGCGCCGGGAGGAATCTGGGGGAACACTGAAGCTTTCTTT
CASSRAPGGIWGNTEAFF
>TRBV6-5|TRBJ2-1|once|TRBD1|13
TGTGCCAGCAGGCGGGACAGGGTCTATGAGCAGTTCTTC
CASRRDRVYEQFF
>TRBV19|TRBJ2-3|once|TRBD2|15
TGTGCCAGTAGCAAAACGGGGGGGGACACAGATACGCAGTATTTT
CASSKTGGDTDTQYF
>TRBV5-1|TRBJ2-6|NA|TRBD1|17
TGCGCCAGCAGCCCCGGGGACAGCTACTCTGGGGCCAACGTCCTGACTTTC
CASSPGDSYSGANVLTF
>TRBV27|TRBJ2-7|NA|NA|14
TGTGCCAGCAGTAAGGACTTAGGGCCCTACGAGCAGTACTTC
CASSKDLGPYEQYF
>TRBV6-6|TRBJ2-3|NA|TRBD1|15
TGTGCCAGCAGACCCGGGACAGGGAAAACAGATACGCAGTATTTT
CASRPGTGKTDTQYF
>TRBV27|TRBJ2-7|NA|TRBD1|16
TGTGCCAGCAGTTTATTGGGACAGGGAAAAACCTACGAGCAGTACTTC
CASSLLGQGKTYEQYF
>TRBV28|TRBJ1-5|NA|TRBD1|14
TGTGCCAGCAGTATCACAGGGGGCCCTCAGCCCCAGCATTTT
CASSITGGPQPQHF
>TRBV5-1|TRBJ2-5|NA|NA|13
TGCGCCAGCAGCTTGACCCCCGGGGAAACCCAGTACTTC
CASSLTPGETQYF
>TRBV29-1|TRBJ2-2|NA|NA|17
TGCAGCGTTCAGTTATTGGCCTCTGGAGGAAAGGCCGGGGAGCTGTTTTTT
CSVQLLASGGKAGELFF
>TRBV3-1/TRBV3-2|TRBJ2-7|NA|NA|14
TGTGCCAGCAGCCAAGGGAAGAGGGTAAACGAGCAGTACTTC
CASSQGKRVNEQYF
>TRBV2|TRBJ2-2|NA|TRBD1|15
TGTGCCAGCAAGCCGGGACAGCCGAACACCGGGGAGCTGTTTTTT
CASKPGQPNTGELFF
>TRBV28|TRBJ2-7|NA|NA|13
TGTGCCAGCAAAAGATCCGCGGTATACGAGCAGTACTTC
CASKRSAVYEQYF
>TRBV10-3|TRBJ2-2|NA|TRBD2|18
TGTGCCATCAGTACCGCTCGGGGACTAGCGGCGAACACCGGGGAGCTGTTTTTT
CAISTARGLAANTGELFF
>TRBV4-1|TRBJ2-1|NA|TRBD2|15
TGCGCCAGCAGCCCTGGGACTAGCGGGTACAATGAGCAGTTCTTC
CASSPGTSGYNEQFF
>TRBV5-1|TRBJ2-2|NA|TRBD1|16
TGCGCCAGCAGCTCAAACGGACAGGGGAACACCGGGGAGCTGTTTTTT
CASSSNGQGNTGELFF
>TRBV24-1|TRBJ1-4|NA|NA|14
TGTGCCACCAGTGCTACAGGCGGAATAGGAAAACTGTTTTTT
CATSATGGIGKLFF
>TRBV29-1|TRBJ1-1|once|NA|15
TGCAGCGCCTCATTCTCGGGGGGGCTAAACACTGAAGCTTTCTTT
CSASFSGGLNTEAFF
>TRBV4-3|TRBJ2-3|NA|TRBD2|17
TGCGCCAGCAGCCAAGCTCCACCGGGACTAGCGAGCGATACGCAGTATTTT
CASSQAPPGLASDTQYF
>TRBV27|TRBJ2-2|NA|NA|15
TGTGCCAGCAGTCTACAGGGAATTTACCCCGGGGAGCTGTTTTTT
CASSLQGIYPGELFF
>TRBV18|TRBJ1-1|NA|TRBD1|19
TGTGCCAGCTCAACCAGAAGCCCCGGACAGGGCATATCTAACACTGAAGCTTTCTTT
CASSTRSPGQGISNTEAFF
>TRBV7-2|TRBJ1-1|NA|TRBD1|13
TGTGCCAGCAGCGACAGGGGGAACACTGAAGCTTTCTTT
CASSDRGNTEAFF
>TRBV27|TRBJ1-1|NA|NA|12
TGTGCCAGCAGGGGAGGGAGCACTGAAGCTTTCTTT
CASRGGSTEAFF
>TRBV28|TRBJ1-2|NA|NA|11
TGTGCCAGCAGTTTCAACCGGGGCTACACCTTC
CASSFNRGYTF
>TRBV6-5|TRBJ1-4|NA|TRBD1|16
TGTGCCAGCAGTTACTCGGTCCAGGGGGTGAGAGAAAAACTGTTTTTT
CASSYSVQGVREKLFF
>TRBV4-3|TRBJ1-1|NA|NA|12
TGCGCCAGCAGCGGCAGGAACACTGAAGCTTTCTTT
CASSGRNTEAFF
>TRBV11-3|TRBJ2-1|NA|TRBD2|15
TGTGCCAGCAGCTTAGGGGCGGGGGGTAGCCGTGAGCAGTTCTTC
CASSLGAGGSREQFF
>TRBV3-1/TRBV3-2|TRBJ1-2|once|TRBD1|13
TGTGCCAGCAGCGTTACCGGGACAGATGGCTACACCTTC
CASSVTGTDGYTF